This passage covers 26 T cell receptor beta chains from one sample sequenced in a study of beta chain features in type 1 diabetes. Isolated RNA was reverse transcribed in full, so expressed TCRB transcripts were sequenced. The assay was immunoSEQ multiplex PCR, and TCRdb's table has in-frame clones only and misses some. The data contain roughly 370,000 clones, approximately 15% of them seen just once; the ten biggest clones take up roughly 0.038%. Sequencing was performed on naive CD4+ T cells from blood. Source of these receptors: a man aged 30-40 years in good health.

The rearrangement joins TRBV14 to TRBJ2-3; a possible D gene is TRBD2 (7 bases). CDR3 length equals 14 residues. Trimming left V 4 bases short and J 4 bases short, with 12 bases between. The germline gives CDR1 SGHDN, CDR2 FVKESK. The CDR3 bases are TGTGCCAGCAGCCGGTGGGGGGGCGCAGATACGCAGTATTTT. Translated: CASSRWGGADTQYF.

J is TRBJ2-1 and V is TRBV4-1; TRBD2 matches 8 bases. Trimming cost V 3 bases and J 4 bases; bases outside gene matches: 5. CDR1 MGHRA and CDR2 YSYEKL come from the germline V gene. CDR3 length: 15 residues. Here the CDR3 DNA reads TGCGCCAGCAGCCAGGGGACTAGAGGGTACAATGAGCAGTTCTTC. This sequence encodes CASSQGTRGYNEQFF.

In this sample, this clone turned up a few times. In DNA form, the CDR3 reads TGTGCCAGCAGGTCTAGCGGGAGTGCCCATGAGCAGTTCTTC. It encodes CASRSSGSAHEQFF. The chain links TRBV7-9 to TRBJ2-1; 10 bases fit TRBD2. Germline V CDR1 and CDR2: SEHNR, FQNEAQ (reference sequence). The trim removed 6 bases at V and 8 bases at J, leaving 7 bases unmatched. CDR3 length: 14 residues.

Details on this clone: Other DNA sequences from this sample encode an identical CDR3 as well. The chain is built from TRBV29-1 and TRBJ2-1; 7 nucleotides agree with TRBD2. Unmatched junction bases numbered 5, after V lost 3 bases and J lost 0 bases. CDR3 length: 15 residues. Germline V lookup: CDR1 SQVTM, CDR2 ANQGSEA. CDR3 region: CSVDSRGSSYNEQFF. CDR3 bases: TGCAGCGTTGATTCGCGGGGGAGCTCCTACAATGAGCAGTTCTTC.

CDR3 DNA sequence: TGCAGCGTTCGGGTAGAAAACTATGGCTACACCTTC. Its protein is CSVRVENYGYTF. V gene TRBV29-1 combines with J gene TRBJ1-2; the D is unclear. This CDR3 comprises 12 residues. The ends were cut back, 5 bases at V and 2 bases at J, with 9 bases in the middle. Germline CDR1 SQVTM, CDR2 ANQGSEA.

V and J are TRBV19 and TRBJ1-2; D unresolved. Per the germline V gene, CDR1 is LNHDA and CDR2 is SQIVND (reference sequence). The CDR3 has 14 residues. The V end was cut by 5 bases, the J end by 1 base, with 11 bases between. CDR3 amino acids: CASSAIDRNYGYTF. The CDR3 DNA is TGTGCCAGTAGTGCGATTGACCGTAACTATGGCTACACCTTC.

The chain is built from TRBV30 and TRBJ1-1; 11 nucleotides match TRBD1. Germline CDR1 and CDR2: GTSNPN and SVGIG (reference sequence). This CDR3 spans 16 amino acids. J was trimmed by 6 bases and V by 2 bases; bases with no gene match: 11. The CDR3 DNA is TGTGCCTGGAGTTTCTCTGCCGGGACAGGGGGTGCTGAAGCTTTCTTT. Protein sequence: CAWSFSAGTGGAEAFF.

In this sample, this clone turned up a few times. The rearrangement links TRBV20-1 to TRBJ2-5; D remains ambiguous. The germline CDR1 and CDR2 sequences are DFQATT and SNEGSKA (reference sequence). Trimming pared 5 bases from V and 5 bases from J, leaving 9 bases between. This CDR3 region has 11 residues. DNA for the CDR3: TGCAGTGCTGCTATCCGGGAGACCCAGTACTTC. As protein: CSAAIRETQYF.

J is TRBJ2-1 and V is TRBV11-3, with 9 bases fitting TRBD2. The CDR3 loop spans 16 amino acids. Trimming at V came to 5 bases and at J to 9 bases, leaving 14 bases not matched to a gene. Germline CDR1 SGHNT, CDR2 YENEEA. The DNA for the CDR3 is TGTGCCAGCAGCCCTAGGGGGCGGGAGGGAGGATCTGAGCAGTTCTTC. Encoded protein: CASSPRGREGGSEQFF.

In this sample, this clone turned up a few times. Written as DNA, the CDR3 is TGTGCCAGCAGTGAAACGGGACACCCCTCCTCGGGCTTCTTC. Encoded protein: CASSETGHPSSGFF. The chain links TRBV25-1 to TRBJ2-1, with D perhaps matching TRBD1 (6 bases). The V end was cut by 2 bases, the J end by 16 bases, with 21 bases between. This CDR3 has 14 amino acids. Germline V gene lookup returns CDR1 MGHDK and CDR2 SYGVNS.

The table lists this clone with a few counts. The chain links TRBV29-1 to TRBJ1-2; D is uncertain. The V end lost 0 bases, the J end lost 4 bases, and 15 bases lay between the germline ends. CDR3 size: 15 residues. Germline V gene lookup returns CDR1 SQVTM and CDR2 ANQGSEA. The CDR3 DNA reads as TGCAGCGTTGAAGAAAACAGCTCAGCGGGCTATGGCTACACCTTC. Its protein product is CSVEENSSAGYGYTF.

The rearrangement joins TRBV5-1 to TRBJ1-4; a weak D match, TRBD1 (6 bases). The CDR3 loop spans 15 amino acids. The V and J ends lost 3 bases and 6 bases respectively, with 15 bases between them. The germline gives CDR1 SGHRS, CDR2 YFSETQ. The CDR3 nucleotides read TGCGCCAGCAGCTCCACAGGGAGCATCCATGAAAAACTGTTTTTT. Translating gives CASSSTGSIHEKLFF.

The CDR3 sequence: CASSLGTGGTDTQYF. CDR3 nucleotides: TGTGCCAGCAGTTTAGGGACAGGGGGCACAGATACGCAGTATTTT. The chain is built from TRBV28 and TRBJ2-3; 10 positions match TRBD1. Trimming removed 2 bases from V and 1 base from J; junction bases left unmatched: 0. Germline V lookup: CDR1 MDHEN, CDR2 SYDVKM. This CDR3 is 15 amino acids long.

This chain joins TRBV29-1 and TRBJ1-2, with TRBD1 matching 9 bases. The CDR3 contains 12 residues. Germline lookup yields CDR1 SQVTM and CDR2 ANQGSEA. V gave up 7 bases and J gave up 0 bases; unmatched junction bases: 0. The CDR3 nucleotides are TGCAGCGGGGACAGGGCTAACTATGGCTACACCTTC. Translation gives CSGDRANYGYTF.

The V and J genes are TRBV25-1 and TRBJ1-1, with D possibly TRBD1 on 5 matching bases. The V end lost 4 bases, the J end lost 4 bases, and 10 bases lay between the germline ends. This CDR3 contains 13 residues. Germline-derived CDR1 and CDR2 are MGHDK and SYGVNS. Written as DNA, the CDR3 is TGTGCCAGCAGTGTAACTAGGGGCACTGAAGCTTTCTTT. It codes for CASSVTRGTEAFF.

The chain combines TRBV6-6 with TRBJ1-1; D call uncertain. V was pared by 5 bases and J by 0 bases, with 7 bases between. This CDR3 contains 13 residues. Germline values: CDR1 MNHNY, CDR2 SVGAGI (reference sequence). CDR3 loop: CASSPSLNTEAFF. For the CDR3, the DNA is TGTGCCAGCAGTCCGTCACTGAACACTGAAGCTTTCTTT.

The chain combines TRBV19 with TRBJ1-2, with D possibly being TRBD1 (6 bases). The CDR3 runs to 14 residues. The V end was cut by 7 bases, the J end by 2 bases, with 14 bases between. Per germline, CDR1 LNHDA and CDR2 SQIVND (reference sequence). CDR3 in DNA: TGTGCCAGTAATCCCCAGGGACACAACTATGGCTACACCTTC. Translated, it gives CASNPQGHNYGYTF.

The rearrangement joins TRBV7-2 to TRBJ2-1; 7 bases align to TRBD2. Germline V gives CDR1 SGHTA, CDR2 FQGNSA. This CDR3 is 17 amino acids long. V lost 5 bases and J lost 6; bases outside the gene matches: 16. CDR3 sequence reads: CASSRPGLTSRRNEQFF. CDR3 in DNA: TGTGCCAGCAGCCGGCCGGGTTTGACTAGCAGGCGCAATGAGCAGTTCTTC.

The chain recombines TRBV7-8 with TRBJ2-2; D possibly corresponds to TRBD2 (6 bases). Trimming stripped 9 bases from V and 5 bases from J, with 16 bases between. The CDR3 extends over 14 amino acids. Germline V gene lookup returns CDR1 SGHVS and CDR2 FQNEAQ. The CDR3 loop reads CASRREAATGELFF. In DNA, the CDR3 is TGTGCCAGTAGGAGGGAGGCTGCTACCGGGGAGCTGTTTTTT.

J is TRBJ2-5 and V is TRBV30; D not resolved. Looked up from germline, CDR1 is GTSNPN and CDR2 is SVGIG (reference sequence). The CDR3 runs 13 residues. V was cut by 2 bases and J by 2 bases, with 9 bases left in between. CDR3 loop: CAWSPRRQETQYF. CDR3 bases: TGTGCCTGGAGTCCCAGACGTCAAGAGACCCAGTACTTC.

The chain combines TRBV10-3 with TRBJ2-7; tentatively, D is TRBD1 (6 bases). The ends were cut back, 11 bases at V and 5 bases at J, with 19 bases in the middle. CDR3 length: 13 residues. CDR1 is ENHRY and CDR2 is SYGVKD in the germline V gene. CDR3 nucleotides: TGTGCCTCCCGGGCCCAGGGGCTGGACGAGCAGTACTTC. The encoded protein is CASRAQGLDEQYF.

In its sample, this clone was seen many times. This chain joins TRBV18 and TRBJ2-1; TRBD2 is a possible D gene (6 bases). The V and J ends lost 3 bases and 11 bases respectively, with 8 bases between them. CDR1 and CDR2 from the germline V gene are KGHSH and LQKENI. This CDR3 spans 11 amino acids. DNA of the CDR3: TGTGCCAGCTCACCGGAGGGCCAGCAGTTCTTC. Translating gives CASSPEGQQFF.

The chain combines TRBV7-2 with TRBJ2-7, with 7 bases matching TRBD2. This CDR3 region has 13 residues. The V segment lost 5 bases and the J segment 6 bases; nucleotides outside the gene matches: 7. The germline V gene has CDR1 SGHTA and CDR2 FQGNSA. This CDR3 is CASSRLAGGEQYV. CDR3 coding DNA: TGTGCCAGCAGCCGACTAGCTGGAGGCGAGCAGTACGTC.

This clone was recorded a few times. V usage is TRBV25-1 and J usage is TRBJ2-5, with D possibly TRBD2 on 6 matching bases. This CDR3 has 15 residues. V gave up 1 base and J gave up 5 bases, with 14 bases separating them. Germline CDR1 and CDR2: MGHDK and SYGVNS. CDR3 nucleotide sequence: TGTGCCAGCAGTGAATGGAGGGCCGGGGCCGAGACCCAGTACTTC. Amino acids: CASSEWRAGAETQYF.

This clone was seen only a few times. A junction end diverges from the germline sequence, so it may reflect a read error. The V call is TRBV7-2, the J call TRBJ2-4; D perhaps matches TRBD2 (5 bases). Germline V gene data show CDR1 as SGHTA and CDR2 as FQGNSA. The CDR3 has 19 amino acids. CDR3 region: CAISPNRAKTRIAKNIQYF. The CDR3 nucleotides are TGTGCCATCAGCCCAAACCGGGCCAAAACTAGGATAGCCAAAAACATTCAGTACTTC.

In its sample, this clone was seen a few times. CDR3: CSVTIGQWGTEAFF. CDR3 coding DNA: TGCAGCGTAACCATCGGACAGTGGGGCACTGAAGCTTTCTTT. This rearrangement joins TRBV29-1 to TRBJ1-1; tentatively, D is TRBD1 (6 bases). CDR3 length: 14 amino acids. In germline, CDR1 is SQVTM, CDR2 ANQGSEA. The germline V and J ends were trimmed by 6 bases and 4 bases, with 18 bases remaining between them.